This T cell receptor (beta chain) was recovered during a study of chemoradiotherapy in HPV16-positive cancers (dated 2022 in TCRdb). Background on the whole study: Candidate HPV-specific T-cell clones and common TCR motifs were defined through functional T-cell assays on cells from two HPV16-positive patients. The study asked whether T-cell immunity against the HPV oncoproteins E6 and E7 changes during chemoradiotherapy and whether it affects survival. TCR repertoires from roughly 93 patients with HPV-related cancers were then used to track the candidate HPV-specific TCRs and motifs.

Library method: the immunoSEQ multiplex PCR assay. The table comes from immuneACCESS by way of TCRdb, which keeps in-frame sequences with V and J called. Part of the clones is missing from these tables; in studies checked, under half for an unresolved V gene and the rest for unknown reasons. The sample has about 53,000 clones on record, under 95% of them singletons. Roughly 3% of the sample goes to the ten largest clones. V is reduced by 11 bases and J by 5 bases, leaving a spacing of 19 bases between them. There are 13 amino acids in the CDR3, from cysteine to phenylalanine inclusive. The kept DNA is CDR3 alone, 39 bases in frame from the first base. CDR1 SNHLY and CDR2 FYNNEI were looked up in the germline V gene. Points the paper makes about the study in general: The functional definition of HPV-specific T cells was derived from only two HPV16-positive patients, and the survival association was reported for HPV16-positive patients. Expansion of candidate HPV-specific clones and E7-related TCR motifs was observed in the tumor microenvironment during treatment, whereas no such expansion was observed for non-HPV-specific T cells. Improved recurrence-free survival in HPV16-positive patients was associated with expansion of HPV-responsive T cells during chemoradiotherapy.

Repertoires were sampled repeatedly over the course of chemoradiotherapy so that clonal expansion in the tumor microenvironment could be followed. About this clone: What antigen it recognizes has not been identified. No base quality values were provided; no much bigger clone lies one nucleotide off.

Here the chain combines TRBV2 and TRBJ2-7, with TRBD1 perhaps the D gene, on 6 matching bases. This specimen consisted of blood, obtained from a patient who underwent chemoradiotherapy. The TCR originated in a human donor with HPV-associated anogenital cancer. In nucleotides, the sequence is TGTGCCGGGGGCCTCGTAGCGACCCACGAGCAGTACTTC. Translated, this is CAGGLVATHEQYF.